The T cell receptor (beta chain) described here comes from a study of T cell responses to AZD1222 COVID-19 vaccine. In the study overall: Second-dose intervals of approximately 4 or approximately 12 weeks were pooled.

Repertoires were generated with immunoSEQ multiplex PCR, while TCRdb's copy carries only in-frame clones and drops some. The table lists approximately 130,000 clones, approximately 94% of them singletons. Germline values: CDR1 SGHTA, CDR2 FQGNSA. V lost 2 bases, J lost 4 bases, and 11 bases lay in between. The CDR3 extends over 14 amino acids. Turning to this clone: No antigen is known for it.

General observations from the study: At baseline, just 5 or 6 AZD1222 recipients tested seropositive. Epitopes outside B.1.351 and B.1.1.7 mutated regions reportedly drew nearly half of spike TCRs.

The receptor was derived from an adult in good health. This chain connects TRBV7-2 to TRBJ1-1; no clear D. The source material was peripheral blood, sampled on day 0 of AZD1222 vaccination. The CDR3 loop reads CASSLIPALTEAFF. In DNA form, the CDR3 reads TGTGCCAGCAGCTTAATACCAGCCCTCACTGAAGCTTTCTTT.